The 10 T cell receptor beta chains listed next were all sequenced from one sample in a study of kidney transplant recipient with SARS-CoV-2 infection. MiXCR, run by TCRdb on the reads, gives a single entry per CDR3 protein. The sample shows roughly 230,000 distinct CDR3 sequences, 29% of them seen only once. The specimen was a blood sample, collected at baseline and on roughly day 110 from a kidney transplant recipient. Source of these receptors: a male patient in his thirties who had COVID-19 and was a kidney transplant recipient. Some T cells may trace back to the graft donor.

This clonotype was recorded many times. CDR3 loop: CASSLIAGGGTYEQYF. For the CDR3, the DNA is TGTGCCAGCAGCTTAATAGCGGGAGGCGGTACCTACGAGCAGTACTTC. The chain employs TRBV5-4 and TRBJ2-7; 10 bases line up with TRBD2. This CDR3 region has 16 residues. Germline V lookup: CDR1 SGHNT, CDR2 YYREEE (reference sequence). The trim removed 2 bases at V and 2 bases at J, leaving 7 bases unmatched. Full variable domain (missing parts from reference TRBV5-4 and TRBJ2-7): ETGVTQSPTHLIKTRGQQVTLRCSSQSGHNTVSWYQQALGQGPQFIFQYYREEENGRGNFPPRFSGLQFPNYSSELNVNALELDDSALYLCASSLIAGGGTYEQYFGPGTRLTVT.

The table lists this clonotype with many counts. CDR3 loop: CASSVATLRRKTYGYTF. The CDR3 region has the DNA TGCGCCAGCAGTGTGGCTACGCTACGCAGAAAGACCTATGGCTACACCTTC. V is TRBV23-1 and J is TRBJ1-2; the D is unclear. TRBV23-1 is flagged as an ORF with uncertain function. The CDR3 has 17 amino acids. The V end lost 5 bases, the J end lost 4 bases, and 23 bases lay between the germline ends.

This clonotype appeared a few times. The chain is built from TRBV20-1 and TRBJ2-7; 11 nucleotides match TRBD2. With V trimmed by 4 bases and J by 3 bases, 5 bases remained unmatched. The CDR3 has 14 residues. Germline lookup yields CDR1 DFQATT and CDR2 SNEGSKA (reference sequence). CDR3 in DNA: TGCAGTGCTATTGGGGGGACTAGCGGCTACGAGCAGTACTTC. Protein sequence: CSAIGGTSGYEQYF.

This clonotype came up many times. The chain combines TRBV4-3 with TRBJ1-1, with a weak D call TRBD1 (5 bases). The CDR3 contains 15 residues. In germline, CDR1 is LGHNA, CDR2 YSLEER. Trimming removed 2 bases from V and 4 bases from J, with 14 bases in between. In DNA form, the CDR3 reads TGCGCCAGCAGCCAATCCGGGACTTCAGGCACTGAAGCTTTCTTT. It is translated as CASSQSGTSGTEAFF.

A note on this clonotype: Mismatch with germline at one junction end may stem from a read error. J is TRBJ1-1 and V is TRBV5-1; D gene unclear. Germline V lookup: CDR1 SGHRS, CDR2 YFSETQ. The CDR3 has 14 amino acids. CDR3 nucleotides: TGTGCCAGCAGCTCGGCGCCGGGCGAAGGTGAAGCTTTCTTT. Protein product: CASSSAPGEGEAFF.

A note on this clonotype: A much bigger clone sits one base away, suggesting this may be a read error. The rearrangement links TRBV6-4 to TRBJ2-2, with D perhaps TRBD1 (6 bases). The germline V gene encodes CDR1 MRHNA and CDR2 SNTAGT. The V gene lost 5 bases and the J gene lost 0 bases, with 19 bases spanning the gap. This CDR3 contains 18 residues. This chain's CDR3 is CASSPSSRTVANTGELFF. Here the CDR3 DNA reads TGTGCCAGCAGTCCCTCTAGTCGGACAGTAGCGAACACCGGGGAGCTGTTTTTT.

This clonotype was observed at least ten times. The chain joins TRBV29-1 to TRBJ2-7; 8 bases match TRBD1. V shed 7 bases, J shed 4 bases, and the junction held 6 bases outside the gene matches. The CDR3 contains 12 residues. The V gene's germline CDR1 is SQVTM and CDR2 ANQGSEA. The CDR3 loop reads CSAEDREYEQYF. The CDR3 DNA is TGCAGCGCCGAGGACAGGGAGTACGAGCAGTACTTC.

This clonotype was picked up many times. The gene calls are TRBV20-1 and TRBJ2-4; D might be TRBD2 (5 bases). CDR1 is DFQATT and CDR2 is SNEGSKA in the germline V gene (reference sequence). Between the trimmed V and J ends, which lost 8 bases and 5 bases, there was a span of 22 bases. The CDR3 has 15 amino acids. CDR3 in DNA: TGCAGTTCACCGAATACTAGGCGGGTAGAAAACATTCAGTACTTC. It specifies CSSPNTRRVENIQYF.

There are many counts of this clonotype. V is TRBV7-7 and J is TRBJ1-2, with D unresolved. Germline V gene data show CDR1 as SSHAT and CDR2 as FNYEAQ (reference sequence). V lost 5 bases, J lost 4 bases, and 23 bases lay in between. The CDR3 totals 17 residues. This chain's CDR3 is CASSQRNKCRKTYGYTF. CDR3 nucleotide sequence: TGTGCCAGCAGCCAACGCAATAAGTGCCGAAAGACCTATGGCTACACCTTC.

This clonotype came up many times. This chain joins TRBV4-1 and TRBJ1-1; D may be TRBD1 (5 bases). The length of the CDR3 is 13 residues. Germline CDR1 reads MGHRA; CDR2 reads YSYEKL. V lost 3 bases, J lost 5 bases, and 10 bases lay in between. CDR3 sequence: CASSQAGSTEAFF. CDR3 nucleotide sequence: TGCGCCAGCAGCCAGGCAGGGTCGACTGAAGCTTTCTTT.